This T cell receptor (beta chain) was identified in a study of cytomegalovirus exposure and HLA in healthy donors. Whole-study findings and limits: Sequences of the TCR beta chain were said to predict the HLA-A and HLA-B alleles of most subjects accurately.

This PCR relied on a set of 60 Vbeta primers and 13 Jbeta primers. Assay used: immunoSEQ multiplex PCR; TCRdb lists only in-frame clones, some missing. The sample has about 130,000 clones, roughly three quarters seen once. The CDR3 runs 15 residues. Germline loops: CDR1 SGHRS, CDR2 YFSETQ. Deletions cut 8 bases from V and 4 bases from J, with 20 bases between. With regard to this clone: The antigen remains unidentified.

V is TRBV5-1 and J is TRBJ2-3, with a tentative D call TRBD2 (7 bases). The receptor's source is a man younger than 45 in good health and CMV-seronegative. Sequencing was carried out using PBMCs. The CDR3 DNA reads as TGCGCCAGTCAATCTGAGGGGGGGTATCCAGATACGCAGTATTTT. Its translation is CASQSEGGYPDTQYF.